This TCR beta chain derives from a study of T cell repertoires in cytomegalovirus infection. Study-wide background: Recently identified HLA-C-restricted and well-studied HLA-B-restricted CMV epitopes were used. Indications came from public TCR beta signatures; they pointed to CMV infection and to a matching HLA type. Points from the study as a whole: The response measured ex vivo was dominated by TCR beta clonotypes (HLA-C-restricted and CMV-specific). Cumulative public TCR beta family frequency identified carriers of CMV plus the relevant HLA.

This CDR3 spans 14 amino acids. The germline V gene encodes CDR1 SGHAT and CDR2 FQNNGV. Trimming took off 5 bases at V and 5 bases at J, with 15 bases between the two ends. This clonotype was seen a few times. Its antigen is unknown. MiXCR, applied by TCRdb to the reads, yields one record per CDR3 protein. The top ten clones hold 15% to 20% of a sample with about 700,000 distinct CDR3 sequences, around 35% of them seen once. The sample consisted of cultured PBMCs, taken from culture after CMV antigen stimulation. The TCR originated in a human donor in good health (CMV status not recorded). Some clones in this sample may be carry-over from other donors' samples. V is TRBV11-2 and J is TRBJ2-5; maybe TRBD2 (6 bases). The CDR3 region is CASSARGWRETQYF. DNA for the CDR3: TGTGCCAGCAGCGCTCGGGGGTGGAGGGAGACCCAGTACTTC. The whole variable domain, remainder taken from reference TRBV11-2 and TRBJ2-5, is EAGVAQSPRYKIIEKRQSVAFWCNPISGHATLYWYQQILGQGPKLLIQFQNNGVVDDSQLPKDRFSAERLKGVDSTLKIQPAKLEDSAVYLCASSARGWRETQYFGPGTRLLVL.